The 22 T cell receptor beta chains reported below all come from one sample, sequenced in a study of identifying expanded T cells in peripheral blood. The table came from immunoSEQ multiplex PCR; TCRdb's copy has only in-frame clones and leaves some out. The table lists some 100,000 clones, about 90% of them singletons. The sequenced sample was blood. Source of these receptors: a person between 18 and 70 years old in good health.

The chain uses TRBV6-5 and TRBJ2-5; D unresolved. Trimming pared 5 bases from V and 1 base from J, leaving 11 bases between. Germline V gene lookup returns CDR1 MNHEY and CDR2 SVGAGI. The CDR3 length is 14 residues. CDR3 loop: CASSPRHTQETQYF. The CDR3 DNA sequence: TGTGCCAGCAGTCCGAGACATACCCAAGAGACCCAGTACTTC.

V is TRBV7-9 and J is TRBJ2-1; unclear D gene. This CDR3 contains 12 residues. Germline CDR1 is SEHNR and CDR2 is FQNEAQ (reference sequence). V lost 5 bases and J 5 bases, leaving 7 bases between the germline ends. The CDR3 region has the DNA TGTGCCAGCAGCAGAGAGGACAATGAGCAGTTCTTC. Translating gives CASSREDNEQFF.

V is TRBV7-9 and J is TRBJ1-5; D might be TRBD1 (6 bases). Germline lookup yields CDR1 SEHNR and CDR2 FQNEAQ (reference sequence). The CDR3 sequence is 14 residues long. Trimming removed 5 bases from V and 7 bases from J, with 15 bases in between. The CDR3 is CASSPVQGDQPQHF. Here the CDR3 DNA reads TGTGCCAGCAGCCCAGTACAGGGCGACCAGCCCCAGCATTTT.

V and J are TRBV9 and TRBJ2-5; TRBD1 is a possible D gene (6 bases). The DNA end is more similar to TRBJ2-7, so the J call may be wrong. The length of the CDR3 is 15 residues. Germline CDR1 SGDLS, CDR2 YYNGEE. In DNA, the CDR3 is TGTGCCAGCAGCGTAGGTCAGGGGCTTTCCTACGAGCAGTACTTC. It yields the protein CASSVGQGLSYEQYF.

This chain connects TRBV7-8 to TRBJ1-2; D is undetermined. Germline V CDR1 and CDR2: SGHVS, FQNEAQ. V was trimmed by 3 bases and J by 3 bases, leaving 8 bases between them. The CDR3 length is 13 residues. The CDR3 here is CASSFGRDYGYTF. For the CDR3, the DNA is TGTGCCAGCAGCTTTGGGAGAGACTATGGCTACACCTTC.

The chain recombines TRBV19 with TRBJ1-2; D ambiguous. The CDR3 has 11 residues. CDR1 LNHDA and CDR2 SQIVND come from the germline V gene (reference sequence). The V and J ends lost 3 bases and 7 bases respectively, with 6 bases between them. In nucleotides, the CDR3 is TGTGCCAGTAGTATTGGGTCTGGCTACACCTTC. Its protein product is CASSIGSGYTF. Complete variable domain (other parts from reference TRBV19 and TRBJ1-2): DGGITQSPKYLFRKEGQNVTLSCEQNLNHDAMYWYRQDPGQGLRLIYYSQIVNDFQKGDIAEGYSVSREKKESFPLTVTSAQKNPTAFYLCASSIGSGYTFGSGTRLTVV.

Comment on this clone: Other nucleotide sequences from this sample produce the same CDR3. The chain employs TRBV30 and TRBJ1-1; possible D gene TRBD1, 5 bases. Germline lookup yields CDR1 GTSNPN and CDR2 SVGIG (reference sequence). Trimming left V 2 bases short and J 1 base short, with 8 bases between. The CDR3 loop spans 13 amino acids. In DNA form, the CDR3 reads TGTGCCTGGAGTTCGCAGGGGAACACTGAAGCTTTCTTT. It encodes CAWSSQGNTEAFF.

Only one count was recorded for this clone. The chain employs TRBV7-9 and TRBJ2-3; D unclear. The V and J ends lost 5 bases and 2 bases respectively, with 14 bases between them. The germline V gene encodes CDR1 SEHNR and CDR2 FQNEAQ (reference sequence). The CDR3 extends over 15 amino acids. Written as DNA, the CDR3 is TGTGCCAGCAGCCCCACAGCGTCTTCCACAGATACGCAGTATTTT. It encodes CASSPTASSTDTQYF. Full variable domain (remainder filled in from reference TRBV7-9 and TRBJ2-3): DTGVSQNPRHKITKRGQNVTFRCDPISEHNRLYWYRQTLGQGPEFLTYFQNEAQLEKSRLLSDRFSAERPKGSFSTLEIQRTEQGDSAMYLCASSPTASSTDTQYFGPGTRLTVL.

This rearrangement joins TRBV27 to TRBJ1-2; D might be TRBD1 (5 bases). The length of the CDR3 is 14 residues. V was trimmed by 6 bases and J by 4 bases, leaving 15 bases between them. Germline V lookup: CDR1 MNHEY, CDR2 SMNVEV (reference sequence). The CDR3 sequence: CASSQRDESYGYTF. CDR3 coding DNA: TGTGCCAGCAGCCAAAGGGACGAGAGCTATGGCTACACCTTC.

V gene TRBV30 combines with J gene TRBJ2-7; tentatively, D is TRBD2 (5 bases). Trimming removed 8 bases from V and 6 bases from J, with 20 bases in between. Germline assignment: CDR1 GTSNPN and CDR2 SVGIG (reference sequence). The CDR3 is made up of 13 amino acids. CDR3 loop: CAGGLVQRGEQYF. The CDR3 DNA follows: TGTGCCGGAGGTCTAGTGCAAAGAGGCGAGCAGTACTTC.

The chain has TRBV4-1 and TRBJ1-4; the match to TRBD1 covers 10 bases. The germline CDR1 and CDR2 sequences are MGHRA and YSYEKL. The CDR3 spans 18 residues. The J segment lost 0 bases and the V segment lost 0 bases, leaving 4 bases of the junction unmatched. The CDR3 loop reads CASSQDLDRGTTNEKLFF. CDR3 sequence (DNA): TGCGCCAGCAGCCAAGATCTGGACAGGGGGACAACTAATGAAAAACTGTTTTTT.

V and J are TRBV6-1 and TRBJ2-7; no clear D gene. The CDR3 is made up of 11 amino acids. Trimming took 3 bases from V and 4 from J, leaving 4 bases between them. Germline CDR1 reads MNHNS; CDR2 reads SASEGT. This CDR3 is CASSDFYEQYF. CDR3 bases: TGTGCCAGCAGTGATTTTTACGAGCAGTACTTC.

This chain connects TRBV30 to TRBJ2-1; D remains ambiguous. This CDR3 is built from 13 residues. V dropped 0 bases and J dropped 8 bases, with 11 bases sitting between them. Germline CDR1 reads GTSNPN; CDR2 reads SVGIG (reference sequence). The CDR3 sequence: CAWSVGLLDEQFF. For the CDR3, the DNA is TGTGCCTGGAGTGTAGGCCTCTTGGATGAGCAGTTCTTC.

Only one count was recorded for this clone. The gene calls are TRBV2 and TRBJ2-6, with a tentative D call TRBD1 (6 bases). There are 18 residues in the CDR3. Trimming left V 6 bases short and J 3 bases short, with 21 bases between. Germline CDR1 is SNHLY and CDR2 is FYNNEI. The CDR3 region has the DNA TGTGCCAGCAGGCAAACAGGGTCAGGGGTCTTTGGGGCCAACGTCCTGACTTTC. This codes for CASRQTGSGVFGANVLTF.

This chain uses TRBV19 with TRBJ2-1, with TRBD2 identical over 8 bases. After removal of 7 bases from V and 8 bases from J, the junction contained 13 bases not matched to a gene. Per germline, CDR1 LNHDA and CDR2 SQIVND (reference sequence). CDR3 length: 15 amino acids. DNA for the CDR3: TGTGCCAGTAAAAGGCTCGAGCGGGAGAGCGATGAGCAGTTCTTC. Encoded protein: CASKRLERESDEQFF.

The V call is TRBV7-3, the J call TRBJ1-1; D may be TRBD1 (5 bases). Germline V gives CDR1 SGHTA, CDR2 FQGTGA. Trimming stripped 5 bases from V and 2 bases from J, with 18 bases between. This CDR3 comprises 16 residues. The CDR3 here is CASSQTGGKLNTEAFF. The CDR3 DNA follows: TGTGCCAGCAGCCAAACCGGGGGGAAACTAAACACTGAAGCTTTCTTT.

The chain is built from TRBV7-2 and TRBJ2-7, with 9 bases lining up with TRBD1. Germline V gives CDR1 SGHTA, CDR2 FQGNSA. With 3 bases clipped from V and 6 bases from J, the junction kept 9 bases outside the gene matches. This CDR3 is built from 15 residues. CDR3 amino acids: CASSFGPPGQGEQYF. CDR3 nucleotides: TGTGCCAGCAGCTTTGGCCCCCCGGGACAGGGCGAGCAGTACTTC.

J is TRBJ1-1 and V is TRBV5-4; 7 bases match TRBD1. This CDR3 region has 14 residues. J was trimmed by 7 bases and V by 2 bases; bases with no gene match: 8. Germline CDR1 is SGHNT and CDR2 is YYREEE (reference sequence). CDR3 nucleotide sequence: TGTGCCAGCAGCTTAGGGACAGCGTCGGATGAAGCTTTCTTT. Protein sequence: CASSLGTASDEAFF.

This chain joins TRBV14 and TRBJ1-2, with D maybe TRBD1 (5 bases). Germline V gene sequence: CDR1 SGHDN, CDR2 FVKESK. Trimming left V 4 bases short and J 8 bases short, with 14 bases between. The CDR3 totals 13 residues. The CDR3 region is CASSPWGTGGYTF. The DNA of the CDR3 is TGTGCCAGCAGCCCCTGGGGGACGGGGGGCTACACCTTC.

The rearrangement uses TRBV6-1 and TRBJ1-3; D call uncertain. The CDR3 length is 13 residues. Germline V gives CDR1 MNHNS, CDR2 SASEGT. Deletions cut 7 bases from V and 3 bases from J, with 10 bases between. CDR3 in amino acids: CASTLNFGNTIYF. The CDR3 DNA is TGTGCCAGCACCTTGAACTTTGGAAACACCATATATTTT.

V and J are TRBV7-2 and TRBJ2-1; TRBD2 is a possible D gene (5 bases). The CDR3 runs 13 residues. The germline CDR1 and CDR2 sequences are SGHTA and FQGNSA. The V and J ends lost 5 bases and 6 bases respectively, with 11 bases between them. The CDR3 DNA sequence: TGTGCCAGCAGCATCGGGATCAGCAATGAGCAGTTCTTC. Amino acid sequence: CASSIGISNEQFF.

This clone is a singleton in its sample. The chain employs TRBV7-2 and TRBJ2-3; weak D call: TRBD1 (6 bases). The CDR3 is made up of 14 amino acids. Germline V gives CDR1 SGHTA, CDR2 FQGNSA. V lost 5 bases and J lost 2, with 11 bases in between. DNA for the CDR3: TGTGCCAGCAGCCCCGGACAGCCCACAGATACGCAGTATTTT. It encodes CASSPGQPTDTQYF. Full variable domain (missing parts from reference TRBV7-2 and TRBJ2-3): GAGVSQSPSNKVTEKGKDVELRCDPISGHTALYWYRQSLGQGLEFLIYFQGNSAPDKSGLPSDRFSAERTGGSVSTLTIQRTQQEDSAVYLCASSPGQPTDTQYFGPGTRLTVL.